The present entry profiles one TCR beta chain with its context. Its specificity is unknown. TCRdb reprocessed the multiplex PCR reads via MiXCR and lists one record per CDR3 protein. The sample lists about 60,000 distinct CDR3 sequences, around three fifths seen once, with around 19% in the top ten. These data belong to a study of breast tumors, draining lymph nodes, adjacent tissues. Study-level points and caveats: Compared with lymph nodes, tumors were less diverse; compared with nontumor tissue, more. Most tumor T cells seemingly derive from lymph node, then expand in tumor. That most tumor T cells come from lymph nodes remained unproven.

The CDR3 totals 14 residues. Per germline, CDR1 LNHDA and CDR2 SQIVND (reference sequence). V lost 7 bases and J lost 10; bases outside the gene matches: 7. The chain recombines TRBV19 with TRBJ1-6; 10 nucleotides line up with TRBD1. Sequenced: breast tumor tissue. The receptor's source is a female donor with breast cancer. Some clones in this sample may be carry-over from other donors' samples. CDR3 DNA: TGTGCCAGTACCCGAAGGACAGGGGGATCACCCCTCCACTTT. This codes for CASTRRTGGSPLHF.